The rows below give T cell receptor beta chains drawn from one sample of a study of T cells in Graves' hyperthyroidism and ophthalmopathy. TCRdb used MiXCR to reprocess the multiplex PCR reads, holding one entry per CDR3 protein. The sample holds about 520,000 distinct CDR3 sequences; about 24% are singletons and the top ten take approximately 10%. Sequenced: blood. These receptors came from a woman aged 25 to 39 with Graves' ophthalmopathy. The CDR3 runs from the conserved cysteine through the conserved F or W. D genes are given only for firm matches. Not every row has a clone size; where given, it reads once, few, many or a size class.

j_call	d_call	v_call	clone_size	cdr3_aa	cdr3_nt
TRBJ1-5	NA	TRBV15	many	CATSRDKGGNQPQHF	TGTGCCACCAGCAGAGACAAAGGCGGCAATCAGCCCCAGCATTTT
TRBJ2-5	TRBD2	TRBV30	NA	CAWNDVSGGWETQYF	TGTGCCTGGAATGACGTGAGCGGGGGTTGGGAGACCCAGTACTTC
TRBJ2-5	TRBD1	TRBV7-9	many	CASSSRTGEETQYF	TGTGCCAGCAGCTCGCGGACAGGTGAAGAGACCCAGTACTTC
TRBJ2-7	NA	TRBV5-6	few	CASSPLDTYYEQYF	TGTGCCAGCAGCCCCCTAGATACTTACTACGAGCAGTACTTC
TRBJ2-5	TRBD2	TRBV20-1	NA	CSARDLTSGELETQYF	TGCAGTGCTAGAGATCTGACTAGCGGGGAGTTGGAGACCCAGTACTTC
TRBJ2-7	NA	TRBV20-1	NA	CSAPSGVFSFEQYF	TGCAGTGCTCCCTCCGGGGTGTTTTCGTTCGAGCAGTACTTC
TRBJ1-1	NA	TRBV27	many	CASSPLGAGTEAFF	TGTGCCAGCAGCCCGTTGGGGGCTGGCACTGAAGCTTTCTTT
TRBJ2-5	NA	TRBV6-5	NA	CASSYPPPRGAQETQYF	TGTGCCAGCAGTTACCCCCCGCCAAGGGGGGCACAGGAGACCCAGTACTTC
TRBJ2-7	NA	TRBV11-2	many	CASSFGSDEQYF	TGTGCCAGCAGCTTTGGCAGTGACGAGCAGTACTTC
TRBJ1-2	TRBD1	TRBV7-2	many	CASSPGTGLWGYTF	TGTGCCAGCAGCCCCGGGACAGGTTTATGGGGCTACACCTTC
TRBJ2-7	NA	TRBV6-5	many	CASSYSTWDHEQYF	TGTGCCAGCAGTTACTCGACCTGGGACCACGAGCAGTACTTC
TRBJ1-2	NA	TRBV6-4	many	CASSENGAGHYGYTF	TGTGCCAGCAGCGAGAACGGGGCCGGGCACTATGGCTACACCTTC
TRBJ2-7	NA	TRBV28	NA	CASSPDVNTYDQYF	TGTGCCAGCAGTCCAGATGTCAACACCTACGATCAGTACTTC
TRBJ1-5	NA	TRBV12-3/TRBV12-4	many	CASTLGSRTAYSNQPQHF	TGTGCCAGCACTTTGGGATCTCGGACGGCTTATAGCAATCAGCCCCAGCATTTT
TRBJ1-2	NA	TRBV11-1	many	CASRPHRSASNYGYTF	TGTGCCAGCAGGCCTCATCGGTCTGCATCGAACTATGGCTACACCTTC
TRBJ1-1	NA	TRBV29-1	NA	CSVEERQTMNTEAFF	TGCAGCGTTGAAGAGAGACAGACTATGAACACTGAAGCTTTCTTT
TRBJ2-2	NA	TRBV6-1	NA	CASSDRGRANTGELFF	TGTGCCAGCAGTGACAGGGGAAGAGCGAACACCGGGGAGCTGTTTTTT
TRBJ2-5	TRBD2	TRBV20-1	NA	CSAEREQETQYF	TGCAGTGCTGAGCGGGAACAAGAGACCCAGTACTTC
TRBJ2-7	NA	TRBV5-1	NA	CASTRLHMSSYEQYF	TGCGCCAGCACCCGCCTACACATGAGCTCCTACGAGCAGTACTTC
TRBJ2-7	NA	TRBV28	NA	CASSPAGIEQYF	TGTGCCAGCAGCCCCGCGGGGATCGAGCAGTACTTC
TRBJ1-5	NA	TRBV6-1	NA	CASSESSTPHQPQHF	TGTGCCAGCAGTGAAAGTTCTACCCCCCACCAGCCCCAGCATTTT
TRBJ1-1	NA	TRBV7-2	few	CASSSRGNFYTEAFF	TGTGCCAGCAGCTCACGGGGGAATTTCTACACTGAAGCTTTCTTT
TRBJ2-7	NA	TRBV5-1	NA	CASSFTGLSGEQYF	TGCGCCAGCAGCTTCACAGGGTTATCAGGCGAGCAGTACTTC
TRBJ2-2	NA	TRBV29-1	NA	CSGRGAGVNTGELFF	TGCAGCGGCAGGGGGGCGGGAGTGAACACCGGGGAGCTGTTTTTT
TRBJ2-7	TRBD2	TRBV6-2/TRBV6-3	many	CASSYPPTVAGTSYEQYF	TGTGCCAGCAGTTACCCCCCGACCGTAGCGGGGACATCCTACGAGCAGTACTTC
TRBJ2-7	TRBD2	TRBV10-3	many	CAIRASGGAGDEQYF	TGTGCCATCAGGGCTAGCGGGGGCGCCGGTGACGAGCAGTACTTC
TRBJ1-1	TRBD1	TRBV20-1	once	CSAGQGVSTEAFF	TGCAGTGCTGGACAGGGTGTTTCAACTGAAGCTTTCTTT
TRBJ1-2	NA	TRBV27	NA	CASGVRRYGYTF	TGTGCCAGCGGGGTCAGGCGATATGGTTACACCTTC
TRBJ1-2	TRBD1	TRBV6-1	many	CASSATGESYTF	TGTGCCAGCAGTGCTACAGGGGAGAGCTACACCTTC
TRBJ2-5	NA	TRBV12-3/TRBV12-4	NA	CASSPSYKYQETQYF	TGTGCCAGCAGTCCGTCCTACAAGTACCAAGAGACCCAGTACTTC
TRBJ1-1	NA	TRBV12-3/TRBV12-4	many	CASSFTAREAFF	TGTGCCAGCAGTTTTACAGCACGGGAAGCTTTCTTT
TRBJ1-1	NA	TRBV4-3	NA	CASSQAPDLGTEAFF	TGCGCCAGCAGCCAAGCACCCGACCTCGGGACTGAAGCTTTCTTT
TRBJ1-5	TRBD1	TRBV27	NA	CASSTTGGVFSPQHF	TGTGCCAGCAGTACTACAGGGGGAGTTTTCTCGCCCCAGCATTTT
TRBJ2-7	NA	TRBV20-1	many	CSASPSWGSYEQYF	TGCAGTGCTAGCCCTTCCTGGGGTTCCTACGAGCAGTACTTC
TRBJ1-6	TRBD1	TRBV5-8	few	CASQGQPNSPLHF	TGTGCCAGCCAGGGACAGCCGAATTCACCCCTCCACTTT
TRBJ1-4	NA	TRBV4-2	NA	CASSQDSGTAEKLFF	TGTGCCAGCAGCCAAGATTCTGGGACGGCTGAAAAACTGTTTTTT
TRBJ1-2	NA	TRBV28	few	CASDTGAIANYGYTF	TGTGCCAGCGACACGGGAGCCATAGCTAACTATGGCTACACCTTC
TRBJ1-1	NA	TRBV5-1	NA	CASSDYRRVTEAFF	TGCGCCAGCAGCGACTACAGGAGGGTCACTGAAGCTTTCTTT
TRBJ1-1	NA	TRBV2	many	CASHFWGGTEAFF	TGTGCCAGCCACTTTTGGGGGGGCACTGAAGCTTTCTTT
TRBJ2-4	NA	TRBV18	few	CASSPSPVAKNIQYF	TGTGCCAGCTCACCATCGCCGGTGGCCAAAAACATTCAGTACTTC
TRBJ1-5	TRBD1	TRBV20-1	NA	CSVPPGGRFGNQPQHF	TGCAGTGTTCCTCCAGGGGGCCGATTTGGCAATCAGCCCCAGCATTTT
TRBJ1-1	NA	TRBV7-2	few	CASSLAPQPNTEAFF	TGTGCCAGCAGCTTAGCGCCACAGCCGAACACTGAAGCTTTCTTT
TRBJ2-7	NA	TRBV7-6	many	CASSLGEDATEQYF	TGTGCCAGCAGCTTAGGGGAGGACGCTACGGAGCAGTACTTC
TRBJ2-5	TRBD2	TRBV18	many	CASSPGLILYF	TGTGCCAGCTCACCGGGACTAATCTTGTACTTC
TRBJ1-5	NA	TRBV12-3/TRBV12-4	many	CASSLIPGVQPQHF	TGTGCCAGCAGTTTAATTCCAGGGGTTCAGCCCCAGCATTTT
TRBJ1-1	NA	TRBV6-5	many	CASKREENTEAFF	TGTGCCAGCAAAAGGGAGGAGAACACTGAAGCTTTCTTT
TRBJ2-5	NA	TRBV6-2/TRBV6-3	many	CASSNGAWGTQYF	TGTGCCAGCAGTAACGGCGCGTGGGGGACCCAGTACTTC
TRBJ2-2	TRBD1	TRBV29-1	many	CSVGQGDGELFF	TGCAGCGTTGGACAGGGAGACGGGGAGCTGTTTTTT
TRBJ2-7	NA	TRBV5-1	NA	CASSLQGTNFGVFYEQYF	TGCGCCAGCAGCTTGCAAGGGACGAACTTTGGAGTCTTCTACGAGCAGTACTTC
TRBJ2-7	NA	TRBV10-3	many	CAISEPNRDVEQYF	TGTGCCATCAGTGAGCCTAACCGGGACGTCGAGCAGTACTTC